This is a list of T cell receptor beta chains from one sample in a study of technical replicates of blood from a handful of donors. The assay was immunoSEQ multiplex PCR, and TCRdb's table has in-frame clones only and misses some. The table lists 60,000 to 90,000 clones, 85% to 95% of them singletons. Sequenced: T cells isolated from PBMCs. These receptors came from a human donor in good health. The CDR3 runs from the conserved cysteine through the conserved F or W. The order of the fields is CDR3 DNA, CDR3 protein, clone size, CDR3 length, V gene, D gene, J gene. The D gene is left open where the match is weak. Clone size is stated in some rows and not others, as once, few, many or a class when expanded.

CDR3 DNA: TGTGCCAGTACTCTTGCGGGGGCATTAGATCAGCCCCAGCATTTT
CDR3 protein: CASTLAGALDQPQHF
clone size: NA
CDR3 length: 15
V gene: TRBV6-1
D gene: NA
J gene: TRBJ1-5

CDR3 DNA: TGTGCCAGCAGTTATTCATACAGGGGTTACGAGCAGTACTTC
CDR3 protein: CASSYSYRGYEQYF
clone size: NA
CDR3 length: 14
V gene: TRBV28
D gene: TRBD1
J gene: TRBJ2-7

CDR3 DNA: TGTGCCAGTAGTATCTCAGACTCCAATGAGCAGTTCTTC
CDR3 protein: CASSISDSNEQFF
clone size: NA
CDR3 length: 13
V gene: TRBV19
D gene: NA
J gene: TRBJ2-1

CDR3 DNA: TGTGCCAGCAGTCCAGGACAGAAGCCCTACGAGCAGTACTTC
CDR3 protein: CASSPGQKPYEQYF
clone size: NA
CDR3 length: 14
V gene: TRBV28
D gene: NA
J gene: TRBJ2-7

CDR3 DNA: TGTGCCAGCACCCGGACAGGGAAAGGCTACACCTTC
CDR3 protein: CASTRTGKGYTF
clone size: NA
CDR3 length: 12
V gene: TRBV28
D gene: TRBD1
J gene: TRBJ1-2

CDR3 DNA: TGTGCCAGCAGCTGGCCGGGTAGCATTAACTATGGCTACACCTTC
CDR3 protein: CASSWPGSINYGYTF
clone size: NA
CDR3 length: 15
V gene: TRBV5-4
D gene: NA
J gene: TRBJ1-2

CDR3 DNA: TGCGCCAGCAGCGTTACATGGGGGCGCTACGAGCAGTACTTC
CDR3 protein: CASSVTWGRYEQYF
clone size: NA
CDR3 length: 14
V gene: TRBV5-1
D gene: NA
J gene: TRBJ2-7

CDR3 DNA: TGTGCCAGTAGGGACGGGACTAGCGGTCACAATGAGCAGTTCTTC
CDR3 protein: CASRDGTSGHNEQFF
clone size: NA
CDR3 length: 15
V gene: TRBV19
D gene: TRBD2
J gene: TRBJ2-1

CDR3 DNA: TGTGCCAGCAGTGACCGGGACACTGAAGCTTTCTTT
CDR3 protein: CASSDRDTEAFF
clone size: NA
CDR3 length: 12
V gene: TRBV28
D gene: NA
J gene: TRBJ1-1

CDR3 DNA: TGTGCCAGCAGCTTAGAAGCTCGGTTCCGGTTAAAGCCCAACGTCCTGACTTTC
CDR3 protein: CASSLEARFRLKPNVLTF
clone size: NA
CDR3 length: 18
V gene: TRBV13
D gene: NA
J gene: TRBJ2-6

CDR3 DNA: TGTGCCAGCAGGACGCCGGGACAGACCGGGGAGCTGTTTTTT
CDR3 protein: CASRTPGQTGELFF
clone size: NA
CDR3 length: 14
V gene: TRBV28
D gene: TRBD1
J gene: TRBJ2-2

CDR3 DNA: TGTGCCAGCAGCGTGGAGTCGGACAGGGAGTTGTTCGGTACGCAGTATTTT
CDR3 protein: CASSVESDRELFGTQYF
clone size: NA
CDR3 length: 17
V gene: TRBV9
D gene: TRBD1
J gene: TRBJ2-3

CDR3 DNA: TGTGCCAGTAGTAATGGACTGATTAGCAATCAGCCCCAGCATTTT
CDR3 protein: CASSNGLISNQPQHF
clone size: NA
CDR3 length: 15
V gene: TRBV19
D gene: NA
J gene: TRBJ1-5

CDR3 DNA: TGTGCTACAGCCTCGGGATTAACCTACGAGCAGTACTTC
CDR3 protein: CATASGLTYEQYF
clone size: NA
CDR3 length: 13
V gene: TRBV5-4
D gene: NA
J gene: TRBJ2-7

CDR3 DNA: TGTGCCTGGAGTGTACCCCAGACGAGAGGCACTGAAGCTTTCTTT
CDR3 protein: CAWSVPQTRGTEAFF
clone size: NA
CDR3 length: 15
V gene: TRBV30
D gene: NA
J gene: TRBJ1-1

CDR3 DNA: TGTGCCAGCAGCGTACAGGACAGCCCCAATTATGGCTACACCTTC
CDR3 protein: CASSVQDSPNYGYTF
clone size: NA
CDR3 length: 15
V gene: TRBV9
D gene: NA
J gene: TRBJ1-2

CDR3 DNA: TGTGCCAGCAGCTTAATTGGGAGTCGAGGTGGAAACACCATATATTTT
CDR3 protein: CASSLIGSRGGNTIYF
clone size: NA
CDR3 length: 16
V gene: TRBV7-8
D gene: NA
J gene: TRBJ1-3

CDR3 DNA: TGTGCCACCATCTACAGGGACGCAGATACGCAGTATTTT
CDR3 protein: CATIYRDADTQYF
clone size: NA
CDR3 length: 13
V gene: TRBV7-9
D gene: NA
J gene: TRBJ2-3

CDR3 DNA: TGTGCCAGCAGCCCCATAGATGCAGGGGGCTCGAACACTGAAGCTTTCTTT
CDR3 protein: CASSPIDAGGSNTEAFF
clone size: NA
CDR3 length: 17
V gene: TRBV7-6
D gene: TRBD1
J gene: TRBJ1-1

CDR3 DNA: TGTGCCAGCAGCTACCCCCCGGGGACTGAAGAGACCCAGTACTTC
CDR3 protein: CASSYPPGTEETQYF
clone size: NA
CDR3 length: 15
V gene: TRBV5-4
D gene: NA
J gene: TRBJ2-5

CDR3 DNA: TGTGCCAGCAGTTTAAGCAGGGCTGGAGAGCAGTACTTC
CDR3 protein: CASSLSRAGEQYF
clone size: NA
CDR3 length: 13
V gene: TRBV27
D gene: NA
J gene: TRBJ2-7

CDR3 DNA: TGTGCCAGCACACAGGGGGCAGGATCCTACGAGCAGTACTTC
CDR3 protein: CASTQGAGSYEQYF
clone size: NA
CDR3 length: 14
V gene: TRBV7-8
D gene: TRBD1
J gene: TRBJ2-7

CDR3 DNA: TGCGCCAGCAGCTTGGGGGGGCCTCGTGAGCTCTCTGGAAACACCATATATTTT
CDR3 protein: CASSLGGPRELSGNTIYF
clone size: NA
CDR3 length: 18
V gene: TRBV5-1
D gene: NA
J gene: TRBJ1-3

CDR3 DNA: TGTGCCAGCAGCTTAGAAGGGACAGGGCAGTTCTTC
CDR3 protein: CASSLEGTGQFF
clone size: NA
CDR3 length: 12
V gene: TRBV11-2
D gene: TRBD1
J gene: TRBJ2-1

CDR3 DNA: TGTGCCAGCAGGAGTTTAGCGGGAGGGCCCGTAGCAGATACGCAGTATTTT
CDR3 protein: CASRSLAGGPVADTQYF
clone size: NA
CDR3 length: 17
V gene: TRBV7-8
D gene: TRBD2
J gene: TRBJ2-3

CDR3 DNA: TGTGCCAGCAGCAGGGGGACTAGCGGGACCACAAATACGCAGTATTTT
CDR3 protein: CASSRGTSGTTNTQYF
clone size: once
CDR3 length: 16
V gene: TRBV11-3
D gene: TRBD2
J gene: TRBJ2-3

CDR3 DNA: TGCAGCGTTGATGCGGTCGGAACAGGGGTTGAAGACTATGGCTACACCTTC
CDR3 protein: CSVDAVGTGVEDYGYTF
clone size: NA
CDR3 length: 17
V gene: TRBV29-1
D gene: TRBD1
J gene: TRBJ1-2

CDR3 DNA: TGCAGCGTCCCCGGGGTCAACTATGGCTACACCTTC
CDR3 protein: CSVPGVNYGYTF
clone size: NA
CDR3 length: 12
V gene: TRBV29-1
D gene: NA
J gene: TRBJ1-2

CDR3 DNA: TGTGCCATCAGTGAGTCGGGGGGTGGCAATCAGCCCCAGCATTTT
CDR3 protein: CAISESGGGNQPQHF
clone size: NA
CDR3 length: 15
V gene: TRBV10-3
D gene: NA
J gene: TRBJ1-5

CDR3 DNA: TGTGCCAGCAGCGGAAGAGACTGGAGAAATGAAAAACTGTTTTTT
CDR3 protein: CASSGRDWRNEKLFF
clone size: NA
CDR3 length: 15
V gene: TRBV5-6
D gene: NA
J gene: TRBJ1-4

CDR3 DNA: TGTGCCTGGAGTGGAGGGCCCGGACAGCCCCAGCATTTT
CDR3 protein: CAWSGGPGQPQHF
clone size: NA
CDR3 length: 13
V gene: TRBV30
D gene: NA
J gene: TRBJ1-5

CDR3 DNA: TGTGCCAGTACCGCGGAGCGAACAAGGTCCTATGGCTACACCTTC
CDR3 protein: CASTAERTRSYGYTF
clone size: NA
CDR3 length: 15
V gene: TRBV19
D gene: NA
J gene: TRBJ1-2

CDR3 DNA: TGCGCCAGCAGTCCAGGACTAGCGGGAGGGATTCAAGAGACCCAGTACTTC
CDR3 protein: CASSPGLAGGIQETQYF
clone size: NA
CDR3 length: 17
V gene: TRBV5-1
D gene: TRBD2
J gene: TRBJ2-5

CDR3 DNA: TGCGCCAGCAGCCACCCGACAGGGACAACCGGGGAGCTGTTTTTT
CDR3 protein: CASSHPTGTTGELFF
clone size: NA
CDR3 length: 15
V gene: TRBV4-1
D gene: TRBD1
J gene: TRBJ2-2

CDR3 DNA: TGTGCCAGCAGTGACAGGTCGGCTGAAGCTTTCTTT
CDR3 protein: CASSDRSAEAFF
clone size: NA
CDR3 length: 12
V gene: TRBV25-1
D gene: NA
J gene: TRBJ1-1

CDR3 DNA: TGTGCCAGCAGCGTAGTCGGGAGGGGGGAGCTGTTTTTT
CDR3 protein: CASSVVGRGELFF
clone size: NA
CDR3 length: 13
V gene: TRBV9
D gene: TRBD2
J gene: TRBJ2-2

CDR3 DNA: TGTGCCAGCAGCCCAGACCGGGACAGCTACGAGCAGTACTTC
CDR3 protein: CASSPDRDSYEQYF
clone size: NA
CDR3 length: 14
V gene: TRBV7-2
D gene: TRBD1
J gene: TRBJ2-7

CDR3 DNA: TGCAGCGTTGAAGATGCAGGTCGAAGCACAGATACGCAGTATTTT
CDR3 protein: CSVEDAGRSTDTQYF
clone size: NA
CDR3 length: 15
V gene: TRBV29-1
D gene: NA
J gene: TRBJ2-3

CDR3 DNA: TGTGCCAGCAGCCCTGGACAGGGCTACGAGCAGTACTTC
CDR3 protein: CASSPGQGYEQYF
clone size: NA
CDR3 length: 13
V gene: TRBV11-1
D gene: TRBD1
J gene: TRBJ2-7

CDR3 DNA: TGTGCCAGCAGCGTACGGTTTGAAAATTACGAGCAGTACTTC
CDR3 protein: CASSVRFENYEQYF
clone size: NA
CDR3 length: 14
V gene: TRBV9
D gene: NA
J gene: TRBJ2-7

CDR3 DNA: TGTGCCAGCAGCGCCCGACTGCGAGAGGGAGAGACCCAGTACTTC
CDR3 protein: CASSARLREGETQYF
clone size: NA
CDR3 length: 15
V gene: TRBV9
D gene: NA
J gene: TRBJ2-5

CDR3 DNA: TGCGCCAGCAGCCAGTTACAGGGGGCGCATGAAAAACTGTTTTTT
CDR3 protein: CASSQLQGAHEKLFF
clone size: NA
CDR3 length: 15
V gene: TRBV4-1
D gene: TRBD1
J gene: TRBJ1-4

CDR3 DNA: TGCGCCAGCAGCCAGGTATCTACAGGGAACTCTGGAAACACCATATATTTT
CDR3 protein: CASSQVSTGNSGNTIYF
clone size: once
CDR3 length: 17
V gene: TRBV4-1
D gene: NA
J gene: TRBJ1-3

CDR3 DNA: TGCGCCAGCAGCTTTGGGAGCGGAACCCACAATGAGCAGTTCTTC
CDR3 protein: CASSFGSGTHNEQFF
clone size: once
CDR3 length: 15
V gene: TRBV5-1
D gene: NA
J gene: TRBJ2-1

CDR3 DNA: TGTGCCAGCAGTTACTCCCCTTACGGGAGGGCCCCCGAGCAGTACTTC
CDR3 protein: CASSYSPYGRAPEQYF
clone size: NA
CDR3 length: 16
V gene: TRBV6-6
D gene: TRBD2
J gene: TRBJ2-7

CDR3 DNA: TGCGCCAGCTCCCAGACAGGGAACACTGAAGCTTTCTTT
CDR3 protein: CASSQTGNTEAFF
clone size: NA
CDR3 length: 13
V gene: TRBV5-1
D gene: NA
J gene: TRBJ1-1

CDR3 DNA: TGTGCCAGTAGAATGGACAGGACTGGCTCCTACGAGCAGTACTTC
CDR3 protein: CASRMDRTGSYEQYF
clone size: NA
CDR3 length: 15
V gene: TRBV19
D gene: TRBD1
J gene: TRBJ2-7

CDR3 DNA: TGTGCCAGCAGACCTTTCGACAGTTTGAACACTGAAGCTTTCTTT
CDR3 protein: CASRPFDSLNTEAFF
clone size: NA
CDR3 length: 15
V gene: TRBV6-6
D gene: NA
J gene: TRBJ1-1

CDR3 DNA: TGTGCCAGCAGTCGGACAAATGGGAACACTGAAGCTTTCTTT
CDR3 protein: CASSRTNGNTEAFF
clone size: NA
CDR3 length: 14
V gene: TRBV7-3
D gene: NA
J gene: TRBJ1-1

CDR3 DNA: TGCGCCAGCAGCCAAGATCTGGTAGCGGGAGCGGTGGAGCAGTACTTC
CDR3 protein: CASSQDLVAGAVEQYF
clone size: NA
CDR3 length: 16
V gene: TRBV4-3
D gene: TRBD2
J gene: TRBJ2-7

CDR3 DNA: TGTGCCAGCAGCTGGACAGCAACTAATGAAAAACTGTTTTTT
CDR3 protein: CASSWTATNEKLFF
clone size: NA
CDR3 length: 14
V gene: TRBV5-5
D gene: NA
J gene: TRBJ1-4

CDR3 DNA: TGTGCCAGCAGTTACTCTATGGGACAGGGGGCAGGAGCTTTCTTT
CDR3 protein: CASSYSMGQGAGAFF
clone size: NA
CDR3 length: 15
V gene: TRBV6-6
D gene: TRBD1
J gene: TRBJ1-1

CDR3 DNA: TGTGCCAGCAGCCAAACCGGGAGCACGGGTGGCTACACCTTC
CDR3 protein: CASSQTGSTGGYTF
clone size: NA
CDR3 length: 14
V gene: TRBV14
D gene: NA
J gene: TRBJ1-2

CDR3 DNA: TGTGCCAGCAGCTTTTCTTCCAGGGACACCATATATTTT
CDR3 protein: CASSFSSRDTIYF
clone size: NA
CDR3 length: 13
V gene: TRBV5-6
D gene: NA
J gene: TRBJ1-3

CDR3 DNA: TGTGCCAGCAGCTTCGGAGCGGGGAGAGGCGAGCAGTACTTC
CDR3 protein: CASSFGAGRGEQYF
clone size: NA
CDR3 length: 14
V gene: TRBV7-8
D gene: TRBD2
J gene: TRBJ2-7

CDR3 DNA: TGTGCCAGCAGCTTTCATGGACAGGAGCTTGGCTACACCTTC
CDR3 protein: CASSFHGQELGYTF
clone size: NA
CDR3 length: 14
V gene: TRBV7-8
D gene: TRBD1
J gene: TRBJ1-2